What follows describes a single T cell receptor beta chain. Its antigen remains undetermined. The junction shows trimming of 4 bases on V and 5 bases on J, plus 18 bases between the germline ends. According to the germline V gene, CDR1 reads SQVTM and CDR2 reads ANQGSEA. From the cysteine through the phenylalanine, the CDR3 covers 14 amino acids. Of the read, only the CDR3 DNA is kept; its 42 bases are in frame from base 1. This specimen comes from a study of cytomegalovirus exposure and HLA in healthy donors (dated by TCRdb to the late 2010s). About the study as a whole: According to an earlier analysis of around 600 of the donors, about 170 million T cells yielded 90 million to 140 million unique TCR beta sequences and about 280 Gb of sequence data. About 300 gigabases of sequencing data and approximately 85 million unique TCR sequences were included in an early release covering 550 to 650 HLA-typed donors. The genetic ancestry cluster associated with self-reported Caucasian donors included about 81% of the 398 genotyped donors. The study aimed to test whether cataloging public T cell receptors could reveal signatures of past pathogen exposure. The study profiled the T cell repertoires of more than 500 subjects by immunosequencing and related them to cytomegalovirus serostatus. In addition to the first cohort of 666 subjects, a separate validation cohort of 120 different subjects was used. To predict cytomegalovirus infection status, the study brought together high-throughput TCR immunosequencing, statistical association of individual TCRs with disease status, and machine learning. A later analysis re-analyzed previously published TCR beta repertoires from 660 or so donors and added high-resolution HLA genotyping to study TCR occurrence patterns. Rather than using new phenotypic data, the later analysis identified candidate immune exposures from TCR beta sequences and from how often those sequences occurred across donors. An earlier analysis of 450 to 750 of the donors used high-throughput TCR beta sequencing to judge whether each TCR beta V gene segment behaved as functional or pseudogenic. Donor age, sex, ethnicity and CMV serostatus were collected together with the repertoire data. A later genetic analysis took genome-wide SNP genotypes for about 65% of the 666 donors and used that subset as a discovery cohort. Every repertoire in the discovery cohort had been generated on one and the same sequencing platform. Class I and class II HLA loci were covered by the typing at four-digit resolution. Typing coverage differed by locus: A, B, C, DRB1 and DQB1 were typed in roughly 629-640 donors, DQA1 in 522, DPA1 in approximately 610, and DPB1 in just under 490. Because of strong linkage in the cohort, five DR-DQ haplotypes were treated as single units for association and clustering. Among 398 genotyped donors of the cohort, an average of around 250,000 unique TCR beta nucleotide sequences was sequenced per donor, of which about 19% were non-productive.

The library was made by the immunoSEQ multiplex PCR assay. The multiplex PCR relied on a mix of 60 forward primers for TCR Vbeta segments and 13 reverse primers for TCR Jbeta segments. Amplification of the CDR3 region of rearranged TCR beta genes was performed with a multiplex PCR assay on genomic DNA. The Illumina HiSeq System was used to sequence the amplified TCR beta libraries as 87-base-pair reads. In the paper's pipeline: In a later analysis, some 80 million unique TCR beta chains were counted across the roughly 700 repertoires, and around 10 million of these chains were shared by at least two donors. A nearest-neighbor algorithm error-corrected the raw reads and collapsed the reads into unique sequences, merging closely related sequences to remove PCR and sequencing errors. CDR3 sequences were aligned to IMGT reference sequences to assign V, D and J gene segments. For a sequence to be retained, at least a six-nucleotide match to both a V gene segment and a J gene segment was required. A rearrangement counted as productive if the CDR3 had no stop codons and remained in frame with V and J, and every other rearrangement counted as non-productive. Following IMGT convention, CDR3 was defined as the stretch from the second conserved V-encoded cysteine to the conserved J-encoded phenylalanine. In an earlier analysis of 550 to 650 of the donors, sequences lacking an unambiguous match to a single V gene segment were excluded. An earlier analysis of approximately 590 of the donors classified V segments as functional when productive rearrangements were above 56.7% and as segregating when the standard deviation between donors was above 5%. A statistical classification framework was developed to diagnose cytomegalovirus status using the catalog of TCR beta chain sequences. In a later analysis, TCR nucleotide sequences were compared against IMGT/GENE-DB human TR gene sequences so that V and J genes could be assigned. In a later analysis, CDR3 sequences and most-parsimonious VDJ recombination scenarios were assigned using the TCRdist pipeline. In a later analysis, every TCR beta chain was defined by the combination of its CDR3 amino acid sequence and its V-gene family, and reads without a unique V-gene family were dropped. To address suspected cross-contamination and a sequencing artifact, a later analysis removed 592 highly shared, low-generation-probability nucleotide sequences. For each public chain, a later analysis derived a clonal expansion index from normalized ranks of inferred template counts within each repertoire. Generation probabilities in a later analysis came from a VDJ recombination model fitted to out-of-frame rearrangements, and those results were checked against IGoR. In a later analysis, TCR-TCR, TCR-HLA and TCR-CMV co-occurrence was scored with hypergeometric tests, and a repertoire-size bias correction was applied to TCR pairs. In a later analysis, false discovery rates were estimated by permuting HLA or CMV assignments 20 times. In a later analysis, co-occurring TCRs were grouped using DBSCAN, with TCRdist sequence similarity added in when clustering inside HLA-allele-positive subsets. For co-occurrence clustering, repertoires with fewer than 30,000 or more than 120,000 public chains were excluded, along with four or five repertoires with anomalous nucleotide sharing. TCRdb provides this immuneACCESS table in a form limited to in-frame rearrangements. Some clones are lacking; in checked studies, under half of them reflect an unresolved V gene, and why the rest are absent is not known. That table supplies the V and J calls and clone size; D and trimming were determined from the DNA. The table for this sample shows 140,000 to 150,000 clones. The ten largest clones add up to 0.75% to 1% of the sample.

In total, around 600 healthy bone marrow donors made up the cohort. Cohort members were all nominally healthy when sampled, although unrecorded immune exposures were likely present. The donor tested CMV seronegative and was one of the 352 seronegative cohort members. Each donor provided a peripheral blood sample, and peripheral blood mononuclear cells were used for TCR beta sequencing. The Qiagen DNeasy Blood Extraction Kit was used to extract genomic DNA from the blood cell samples. On the study overall, not on this receptor specifically: Sequencing depth was assumed to be roughly uniform across donors in the presence/absence analyses, though that assumption may not hold. An association between a missense DCLRE1C variant and V-gene and J-gene trimming of TCR beta chains was found in a later genetic analysis and replicated in an independent cohort. According to a later analysis, most CMV-associated TCR beta chains appeared to be HLA-restricted, and the HLA associations seemed to be driven largely by CMV exposure. Assigning TCR associations to individual alleles was difficult when HLA alleles, especially DR and DQ, strongly co-occurred. Correlated functional status among segregating V segments might reflect linkage disequilibrium, but an unknown experimental factor could not be ruled out. Because counts were too low, roughly 17 rarely observed V segments, including chromosome 9 orphons, were left out of the earlier analysis of roughly 600 of the donors. The cohort was sequenced for TCR beta chains only, and without alpha or paired-chain data the features that could be detected were limited. Immune exposure information for the cohort was limited to CMV serostatus. The authors suggested that the approach could potentially be extended to other disease states and immunological phenotypes. Several of the top co-occurrence clusters appeared to be linked to parvovirus B19, influenza, CMV and Epstein-Barr virus, according to a later analysis. A cluster of highly shared sequence variants was judged likely to be a technical artifact of the sequencing pipeline. In a later analysis, TCR association rates were found to vary across HLA loci, with the most associated TCRs seen for DRB1 alleles and the fewest for HLA-C alleles. A further reported finding was that TCR beta sequences accurately predicted the HLA-A and HLA-B alleles for most subjects in the first cohort. Because some donors lacked HLA typing at each locus, the association tests relied only on the typed subset. In vitro tests confirmed that a few of the cytomegalovirus-associated TCR beta chains recognize cytomegalovirus antigens. The classifier was reported to diagnose cytomegalovirus status with high specificity and sensitivity in both the original cohort and the validation cohort. Some IMGT-functional V segments, including TRBV6-2 and TRBV6-3, could not be told apart with the 87-base-pair reads, so those segments were excluded. Most TCR sequences were observed very rarely across donors, whereas some public TCRs were present in many individuals. The study listed approximately 160 TCR beta chains as associated with cytomegalovirus. In a later genetic analysis, fewer N-insertions in productive TCRs were reported among donors in an Asian-associated ancestry cluster than the roughly 700-donor mean. A later analysis associated about 17,000 TCR beta sequences with specific HLA alleles at a false discovery rate of 0.05. In an earlier analysis of some 500 of the donors, most TCR beta V segments appeared in productive rearrangements about 90% or about 30% of the time, broadly matching IMGT annotations. A later analysis found that HLA-associated TCR beta chains were more clonally expanded and had lower generation probabilities than equally common non-associated chains.

Sequencing was carried out using PBMCs. This TCR came from a male donor in good health and CMV-seronegative. Recombination joined TRBV29-1 with TRBJ2-7, and TRBD1 may be the D gene, going by 6 matching bases. The CDR3 has the sequence CSVAGAGAFNEQYF. The sequenced DNA: TGCAGCGTTGCCGGCGCAGGGGCGTTCAACGAGCAGTACTTC.